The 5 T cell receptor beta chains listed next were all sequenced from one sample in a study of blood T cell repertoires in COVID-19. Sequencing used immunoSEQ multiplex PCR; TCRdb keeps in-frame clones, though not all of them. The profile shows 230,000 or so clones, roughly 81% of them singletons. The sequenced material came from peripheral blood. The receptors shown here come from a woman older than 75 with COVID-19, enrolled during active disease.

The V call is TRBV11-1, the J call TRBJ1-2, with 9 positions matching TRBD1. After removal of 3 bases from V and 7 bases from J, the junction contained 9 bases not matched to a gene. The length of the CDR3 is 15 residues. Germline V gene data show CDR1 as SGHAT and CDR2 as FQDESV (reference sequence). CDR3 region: CASSLGGTGNLGYTF. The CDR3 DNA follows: TGTGCCAGCAGCTTGGGCGGGACAGGGAACCTTGGCTACACCTTC.

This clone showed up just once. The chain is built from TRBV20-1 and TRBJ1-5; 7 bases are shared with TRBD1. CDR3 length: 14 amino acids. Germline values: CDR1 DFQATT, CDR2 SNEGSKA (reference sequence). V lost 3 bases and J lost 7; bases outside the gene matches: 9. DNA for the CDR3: TGCAGTGCTAGTCAAGGGGGCGGCGGGCAGCCCCAGCATTTT. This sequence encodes CSASQGGGGQPQHF.

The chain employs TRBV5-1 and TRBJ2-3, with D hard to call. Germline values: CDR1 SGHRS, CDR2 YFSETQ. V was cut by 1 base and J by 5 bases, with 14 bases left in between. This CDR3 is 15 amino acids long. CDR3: CASSLLVVRGDTQYF. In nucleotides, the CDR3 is TGCGCCAGCAGCTTGTTGGTCGTTAGAGGAGATACGCAGTATTTT. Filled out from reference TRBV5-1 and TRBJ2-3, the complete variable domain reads KAGVTQTPRYLIKTRGQQVTLSCSPISGHRSVSWYQQTPGQGLQFLFEYFSETQRNKGNFPGRFSGRQFSNSRSEMNVSTLELGDSALYLCASSLLVVRGDTQYFGPGTRLTVL.

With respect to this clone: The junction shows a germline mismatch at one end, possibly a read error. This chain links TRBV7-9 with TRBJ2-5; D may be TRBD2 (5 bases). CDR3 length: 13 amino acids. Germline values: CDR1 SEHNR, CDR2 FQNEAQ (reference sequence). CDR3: CASSLALGVVVDF. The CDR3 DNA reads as TGTGCCAGCAGCTTAGCGTTGGGAGTTGTAGTGGACTTC.

Written as DNA, the CDR3 is TGTGCCAGCAGTGAAGTGACAATCGCTGGGGAAGCTTTCTTT. Translated, it gives CASSEVTIAGEAFF. This chain uses TRBV6-1 with TRBJ1-1; D remains unclear. Trimming stripped 1 base from V and 8 bases from J, with 14 bases between. CDR1 and CDR2 from the germline V gene are MNHNS and SASEGT. CDR3 length equals 14 residues.